The next 7 T cell receptor beta chains were all read from a single sample in a study of naive and memory T cell subsets. Two oligonucleotides, mixed equimolar, formed the beta constant-region primer covering TRBC1 and TRBC2. TCRdb re-analysed the UMI-ligation and nested PCR reads in MiXCR, keeping a single row per CDR3 protein. The sample yields 75,000 to 85,000 distinct CDR3 sequences, around 13% seen once. Specimen: central memory CD4+ T cells from blood. The receptors come from a human donor in good health.

The rearrangement uses TRBV28 and TRBJ1-2; D ambiguous. The CDR3 contains 12 residues. Looked up from germline, CDR1 is MDHEN and CDR2 is SYDVKM. V was trimmed by 6 bases and J by 7 bases, leaving 12 bases between them. This chain's CDR3 is CASSTSVRGYTF. Written as DNA, the CDR3 is TGTGCCAGCAGCACAAGTGTACGTGGCTACACCTTC.

This clonotype is medium-sized (0.01 to 0.1%) in the sample. V gene TRBV7-9 combines with J gene TRBJ2-7; tentatively, D is TRBD1 (5 bases). Germline V gene data show CDR1 as SEHNR and CDR2 as FQNEAQ (reference sequence). The CDR3 loop spans 12 amino acids. Deletions cut 2 bases from V and 3 bases from J, with 5 bases between. The CDR3 nucleotides are TGTGCCAGCAGCTTACAGGGCTACGAGCAGTACTTC. Translating it yields CASSLQGYEQYF. Full variable domain (outside the CDR3, taken from reference TRBV7-9 and TRBJ2-7): DTGVSQNPRHKITKRGQNVTFRCDPISEHNRLYWYRQTLGQGPEFLTYFQNEAQLEKSRLLSDRFSAERPKGSFSTLEIQRTEQGDSAMYLCASSLQGYEQYFGPGTRLTVT.

This chain uses TRBV6-6 with TRBJ2-7; tentatively, D is TRBD2 (7 bases). Germline V gene data show CDR1 as MNHNY and CDR2 as SVGAGI (reference sequence). This CDR3 has 13 amino acids. Trimming shortened V by 6 bases and J by 6 bases, and 15 bases separated the two germline ends. The CDR3 here is CASSPGGRSEQYF. The CDR3 DNA sequence: TGTGCCAGCAGCCCCGGGGGGCGGAGCGAGCAGTACTTC.

A few counts support this clonotype. The chain combines TRBV7-2 with TRBJ2-7, with D perhaps matching TRBD2 (6 bases). V shed 5 bases and J shed 1 base, with 9 bases lying between them. The CDR3 has 13 residues. The V gene's germline CDR1 is SGHTA and CDR2 FQGNSA. The CDR3 here is CASSARESYEQYF. The CDR3, as DNA: TGTGCCAGCAGCGCTCGGGAGTCCTACGAGCAGTACTTC.

The chain uses TRBV20-1 and TRBJ2-3; D is perhaps TRBD2 (5 bases). Trimming left V 5 bases short and J 1 base short, with 16 bases between. Germline values: CDR1 DFQATT, CDR2 SNEGSKA (reference sequence). The CDR3 is 15 residues long. DNA for the CDR3: TGCAGTGCTGGCGCGAGGGAGTGGGGCACAGATACGCAGTATTTT. Protein product: CSAGAREWGTDTQYF.

This clonotype was seen a few times. The chain joins TRBV4-2 to TRBJ1-2; 7 nucleotides align to TRBD1. The ends lost 1 base at V and 4 bases at J; junction bases unmatched: 12. This CDR3 is 17 amino acids long. Germline lookup yields CDR1 LGHNA and CDR2 YNFKEQ. This chain's CDR3 is CASSQAEGARQGYGYTF. As DNA, the CDR3 is TGTGCCAGCAGCCAAGCTGAGGGTGCGAGACAGGGCTATGGCTACACCTTC.

V usage is TRBV7-2 and J usage is TRBJ2-1, with TRBD2 identical over 13 bases. CDR3 length equals 19 residues. V lost 5 bases and J lost 8; bases outside the gene matches: 18. Germline CDR1 reads SGHTA; CDR2 reads FQGNSA. The CDR3 DNA reads as TGTGCCAGCAGCCATACCCGGACTAGCGGGGGTCAGAGGGGGGATGAGCAGTTCTTC. This encodes CASSHTRTSGGQRGDEQFF.